The TCR beta chain described here comes from a study of breast tumors, draining lymph nodes, adjacent tissues. General study findings and limits: Tumor repertoires ranked between lymph nodes and nontumor tissue in diversity, with V and J gene preferences. Luminal-like breast cancer showed significantly greater tumor-nontumor repertoire similarity than basal-like breast cancer did. Findings are consistent with lymph node origin and intratumoral expansion of most tumor T cells.

This clonotype occurred many times. Its antigen is still unknown. The length of the CDR3 is 14 residues. The trim removed 1 base at V and 6 bases at J, leaving 3 bases unmatched. Germline V gives CDR1 SGHRS, CDR2 YFSETQ. TCRdb called the multiplex PCR reads again in MiXCR, with one record for every CDR3 protein. The repertoire consists of approximately 210,000 distinct CDR3 sequences, with around 32% occurring once and the leading ten covering 1.1% to 1.5%. Breast cancer patients provided tissue from their axillary draining lymph nodes. The chain couples TRBV5-1 to TRBJ2-7; TRBD1 aligns across 11 bases. Input material: axillary lymph node tissue. This clonotype was sampled from a female donor with breast cancer. Some clones in this sample may be carry-over from other donors' samples. This CDR3 is CASSLPGTGGEQYF. In DNA, the CDR3 is TGCGCCAGCAGCTTGCCAGGGACAGGGGGCGAGCAGTACTTC.